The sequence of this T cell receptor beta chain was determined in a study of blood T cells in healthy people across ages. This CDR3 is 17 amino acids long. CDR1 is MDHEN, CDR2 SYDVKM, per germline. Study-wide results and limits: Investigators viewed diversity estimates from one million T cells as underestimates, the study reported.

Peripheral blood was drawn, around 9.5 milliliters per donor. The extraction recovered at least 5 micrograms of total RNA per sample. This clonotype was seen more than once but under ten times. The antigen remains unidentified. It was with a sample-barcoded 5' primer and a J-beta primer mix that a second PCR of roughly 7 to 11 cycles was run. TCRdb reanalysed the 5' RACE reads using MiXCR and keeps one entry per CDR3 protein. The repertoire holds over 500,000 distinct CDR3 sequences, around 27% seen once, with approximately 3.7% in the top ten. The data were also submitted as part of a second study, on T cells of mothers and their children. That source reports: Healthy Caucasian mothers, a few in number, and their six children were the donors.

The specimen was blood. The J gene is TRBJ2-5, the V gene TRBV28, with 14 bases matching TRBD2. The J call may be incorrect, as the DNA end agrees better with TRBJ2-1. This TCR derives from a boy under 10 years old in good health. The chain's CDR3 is CASIPAGLAGEYNEQFF. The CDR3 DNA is TGTGCCAGCATCCCCGCGGGACTAGCGGGGGAGTACAATGAGCAGTTCTTC.